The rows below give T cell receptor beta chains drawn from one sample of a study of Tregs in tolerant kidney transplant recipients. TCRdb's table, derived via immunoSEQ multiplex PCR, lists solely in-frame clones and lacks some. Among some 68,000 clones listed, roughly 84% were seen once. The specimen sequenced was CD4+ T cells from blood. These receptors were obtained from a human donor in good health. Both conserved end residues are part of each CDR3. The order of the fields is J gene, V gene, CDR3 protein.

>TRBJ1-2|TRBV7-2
CASSFGESHGYTF
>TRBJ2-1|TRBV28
CASSPGIHNEQFF
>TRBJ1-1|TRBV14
CASSPIRGDAEAFF
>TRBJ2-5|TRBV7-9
CASSLELGHQETQYF
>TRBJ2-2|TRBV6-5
CASKGMNTGELFF
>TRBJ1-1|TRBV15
CATSRALGGGSTEAFF
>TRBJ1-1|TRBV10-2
CASRIPTDTEAFF
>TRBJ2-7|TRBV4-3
CASSQKVPDEQYF
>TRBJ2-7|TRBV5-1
CASSGGLAGGSSYEQYF
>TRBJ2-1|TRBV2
CASFRLAGAGEQFF
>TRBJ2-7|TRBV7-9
CASSSSDRGEQYF
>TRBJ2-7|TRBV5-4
CASSLGGTTYEQYF
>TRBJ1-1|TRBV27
CASSFGTRNTEAFF
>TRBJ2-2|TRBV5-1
CASSKQGSGELFF
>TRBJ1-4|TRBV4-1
CASSQEEARNEKLFF
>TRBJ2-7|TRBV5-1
CASSKTSRSSYEQYF
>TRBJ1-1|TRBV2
CASSEERSNTEAFF
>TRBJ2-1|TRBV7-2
CASSARASGGQYNEQFF
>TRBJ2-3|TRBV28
CASKRGALRTDTQYF
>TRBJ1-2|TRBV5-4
CASSRPSGMSGYTF
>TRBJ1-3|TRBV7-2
CASSATGQGISGNTIYF
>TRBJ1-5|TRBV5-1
CASSLGEGNQPQHF
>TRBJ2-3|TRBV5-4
CASRDGTPDTQYF
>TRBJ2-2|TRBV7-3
CASRAGNTGELFF
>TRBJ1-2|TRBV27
CASSLPGQLYGYTF
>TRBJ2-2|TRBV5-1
CASSSRDRGSANTGELFF
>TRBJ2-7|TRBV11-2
CASSLGLGFSSYEQYF
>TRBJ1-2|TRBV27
CASMTIVKNYGYTF
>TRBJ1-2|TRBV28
CASSYGGTYGYTF
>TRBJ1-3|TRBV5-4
CASSRQGISGNTIYF
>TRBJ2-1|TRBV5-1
CASSFVPRSYNEQFF
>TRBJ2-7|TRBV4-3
CASSQERGRYEQYF
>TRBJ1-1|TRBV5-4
CASSSSPGGGRTEAFF
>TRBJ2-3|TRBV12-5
CASGLRLWKQAFTDTQYF
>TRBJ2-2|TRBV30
CAWSVRGGELFF
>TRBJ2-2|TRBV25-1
CASSDNRLNTGELFF
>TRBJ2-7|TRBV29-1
CSVESRTRLPYEQYF
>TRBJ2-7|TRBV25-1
CASSESHSDYEQYF
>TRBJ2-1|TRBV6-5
CASSYPGPGNEQFF
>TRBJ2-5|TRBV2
CASQGLAGEEETQYF
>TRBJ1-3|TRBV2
CASSMGLFTYGSGNTIYF
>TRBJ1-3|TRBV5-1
CASSSTVSGNTIYF
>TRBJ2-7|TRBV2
CASRRDSLSYEQYF
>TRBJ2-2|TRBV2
CASSLLPDSGGGELFF
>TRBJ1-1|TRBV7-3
CASSLAGITEAFF
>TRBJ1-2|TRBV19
CASSTPRRDRAGYTF
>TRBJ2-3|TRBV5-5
CASSQPLGAGGTDTQYF
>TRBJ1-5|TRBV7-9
CASSSLDRGLNQPQHF
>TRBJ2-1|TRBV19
CASSTLNEQFF
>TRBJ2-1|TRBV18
CASSLELAAINEQFF
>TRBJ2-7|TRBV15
CATSREKGLYEQYF
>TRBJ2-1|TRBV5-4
CASSLGQGAYNEQFF
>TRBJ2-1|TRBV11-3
CASSLDLHNEQFF
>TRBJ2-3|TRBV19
CASSIDLIAGESSDTQYF
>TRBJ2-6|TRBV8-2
CGNSAQSRANVLTF
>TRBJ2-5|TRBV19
CASSISRAGGMETQYF